This note documents a single T cell receptor beta chain sequence. The target antigen is unknown. The isolated RNA, all of it, was reverse transcribed, so expressed TCRB transcripts were what got sequenced. Using immunoSEQ multiplex PCR, the repertoire was profiled, and TCRdb retains in-frame clones only, with some absent. The sample lists 38,000 or so clones, around 60% occurring once. The record originates from a study of beta chain features in type 1 diabetes. V lost 5 bases and J 7 bases, leaving 21 bases between the germline ends. The CDR3 consists of 15 residues. The germline gives CDR1 SGHDT, CDR2 YYEEEE. Findings and limits, study-wide: It was among patients, rather than healthy donors, that naive, central memory and Treg TCRB repertoires appeared more similar. Among patients with Type 1 diabetes, TCRB CDR3s were moderately but significantly shorter in every one of the four CD4+ subsets.

This TCR came from a woman between 25 and 40 years old in good health. The chain joins TRBV5-6 to TRBJ1-1; D possibly corresponds to TRBD1 (6 bases). The sequencing input was Tregs from blood. CDR3 bases: TGTGCCAGCAGACGTCTTATCGGACAGACCTATGAAGCTTTCTTT. It yields the protein CASRRLIGQTYEAFF.